These 18 T cell receptor beta chains came from one sample sequenced in a study of cytomegalovirus exposure and HLA in healthy donors. The PCR ran on 60 Vbeta and 13 Jbeta primers. Sequenced by immunoSEQ multiplex PCR; TCRdb stores in-frame clones only, minus some. The data contain approximately 80,000 clones, 65% to 85% of them seen just once; the ten biggest clones take up 15% to 20%. Input material: PBMCs. These receptors were collected from a woman aged 40 to 49 in good health and CMV-seropositive.

This clone was counted a single time. This sequence joins TRBV29-1 and TRBJ2-6; D unresolved. Germline CDR1 and CDR2: SQVTM and ANQGSEA. The V end lost 0 bases, the J end lost 2 bases, and 8 bases lay between the germline ends. The CDR3 runs to 15 residues. CDR3 amino acids: CSVEDPSTGANVLTF. The CDR3 DNA is TGCAGCGTTGAAGACCCCTCTACTGGGGCCAACGTCCTGACTTTC.

The chain has TRBV6-5 and TRBJ1-1; D unclear. Germline V lookup: CDR1 MNHEY, CDR2 SVGAGI. With 0 bases removed from V and 6 bases from J, the gap between germline ends came to 8 bases. The CDR3 contains 13 residues. CDR3 amino acids: CASSYSRASEAFF. The CDR3 coding sequence is TGTGCCAGCAGTTACTCGAGGGCGTCTGAAGCTTTCTTT.

V usage is TRBV27 and J usage is TRBJ2-7, with 9 bases that match TRBD1. The length of the CDR3 is 14 residues. Germline V gene data show CDR1 as MNHEY and CDR2 as SMNVEV (reference sequence). V dropped 6 bases and J dropped 4; count of bases not matched to a gene: 7. Here the CDR3 DNA reads TGTGCCAGCAGGCTCGGGACAGGGAATTACGAGCAGTACTTC. It encodes CASRLGTGNYEQYF.

The genes are TRBV28 and TRBJ2-3; D gene unclear. This CDR3 has 13 residues. Germline V gives CDR1 MDHEN, CDR2 SYDVKM. V was clipped by 3 bases and J by 4 bases, with 8 bases between them. The CDR3 coding sequence is TGTGCCAGCAGTTTGCAGGCCCCAGATACGCAGTATTTT. This translates into CASSLQAPDTQYF.

This chain joins TRBV14 and TRBJ2-7; maybe TRBD2 (6 bases). Looked up from germline, CDR1 is SGHDN and CDR2 is FVKESK. The CDR3 consists of 15 residues. V dropped 4 bases and J dropped 3 bases, with 16 bases sitting between them. CDR3 residues: CASSLGGSGIYEQYF. The CDR3 DNA is TGTGCCAGCAGCCTCGGGGGTAGCGGAATCTACGAGCAGTACTTC.

In DNA form, the CDR3 reads TGTGCCAGCAGTGCCACAGGGATGGCTGAAAAACTGTTTTTT. Protein: CASSATGMAEKLFF. The chain uses TRBV2 and TRBJ1-4, with a possible D match to TRBD1 (6 bases). The length of the CDR3 is 14 residues. Per the germline V gene, CDR1 is SNHLY and CDR2 is FYNNEI. V was clipped by 4 bases and J by 7 bases, with 13 bases between them.

The genes are TRBV9 and TRBJ1-4; weak D call: TRBD1 (6 bases). This CDR3 region has 14 residues. V lost 2 bases and J 7 bases, leaving 12 bases between the germline ends. The germline gives CDR1 SGDLS, CDR2 YYNGEE. CDR3 DNA: TGTGCCAGCAGCGTGGGAGGGGGAGGTGAAAAACTGTTTTTT. This translates into CASSVGGGGEKLFF.

CDR3 region: CAWSPGIGGGYGYTF. For the CDR3, the DNA is TGTGCCTGGAGTCCCGGTATAGGGGGCGGCTATGGCTACACCTTC. The chain employs TRBV30 and TRBJ1-2; 7 bases map to TRBD1. Unmatched junction bases numbered 10, after V lost 2 bases and J lost 4 bases. The CDR3 spans 15 residues. Germline values: CDR1 GTSNPN, CDR2 SVGIG (reference sequence).

This chain uses TRBV9 with TRBJ2-5, with 7 bases aligning to TRBD1. This CDR3 contains 15 residues. V was pared by 4 bases and J by 3 bases, with 9 bases of the junction left unmatched. Germline V gives CDR1 SGDLS, CDR2 YYNGEE. DNA for the CDR3: TGTGCCAGCAGCTCCCGACAGGGCCCTAAAGAGACCCAGTACTTC. It codes for CASSSRQGPKETQYF.

The rearrangement links TRBV16 to TRBJ1-1; D is undetermined. In germline, CDR1 is KGHSY, CDR2 FQNENV. V was shortened by 4 bases and J by 5 bases, with 14 bases between the two germline ends. The CDR3 length is 14 residues. The CDR3 region is CASSPTGRGTEAFF. The DNA for the CDR3 is TGTGCCAGCAGCCCTACGGGGAGAGGAACTGAAGCTTTCTTT.

This chain joins TRBV2 and TRBJ2-2; TRBD2 is a possible D gene (6 bases). The V and J ends lost 7 bases and 2 bases respectively, with 8 bases between them. CDR3 length: 13 residues. Germline assignment: CDR1 SNHLY and CDR2 FYNNEI. The CDR3 sequence is CASTGLNTGELFF. For the CDR3, the DNA is TGTGCCAGCACGGGACTTAACACCGGGGAGCTGTTTTTT.

This clone has just one count. The chain has TRBV5-1 and TRBJ2-1, with 10 bases lining up with TRBD2. The length of the CDR3 is 15 residues. With V trimmed by 2 bases and J by 5 bases, 4 bases remained unmatched. Germline CDR1 SGHRS, CDR2 YFSETQ. The CDR3 nucleotides read TGCGCCAGCAGCTTATCCCTAGCGGGAGACAATGAGCAGTTCTTC. Its translation: CASSLSLAGDNEQFF.

Written as DNA, the CDR3 is TGCGCCAGCAGCCAAGACCTCCCAATGGGGGGTGGCATGCAGTACTTC. Residues: CASSQDLPMGGGMQYF. The rearrangement uses TRBV4-3 and TRBJ2-5, with D perhaps TRBD2 (6 bases). Germline lookup yields CDR1 LGHNA and CDR2 YSLEER. The CDR3 runs to 16 residues. V was trimmed by 0 bases and J by 11 bases, leaving 22 bases between them.

This rearrangement joins TRBV29-1 to TRBJ1-3; D gene ambiguous. The CDR3 is made up of 13 amino acids. Trimming shortened V by 8 bases and J by 4 bases, and 15 bases separated the two germline ends. Per germline, CDR1 SQVTM and CDR2 ANQGSEA. In DNA, the CDR3 is TGCAGCTTTGCAGAGACATTGGGAAACACCATATATTTT. Its translation is CSFAETLGNTIYF.

The chain combines TRBV2 with TRBJ2-1, with 10 bases aligning to TRBD2. Losses at the gene ends were 4 bases for V and 12 bases for J; bases not matched to a gene: 6. Germline V lookup: CDR1 SNHLY, CDR2 FYNNEI. This CDR3 region has 13 residues. CDR3 in amino acids: CASSGASGGGQFF. CDR3 DNA: TGTGCCAGCAGTGGGGCTAGCGGGGGCGGGCAGTTCTTC.

The chain employs TRBV21-1 and TRBJ1-1; TRBD1, as called in the table, went unchecked against the DNA. TRBV21-1 is marked as a pseudogene. CDR3 size: 18 residues. CDR3 sequence (DNA): TGTGCCAGCAGCAGAAGGGGGCGGGGACCGCCGGACATAAGTGAAGCTTTCTTT. Translating it yields CASSRRGRGPPDISEAFF.

The rearrangement uses TRBV5-1 and TRBJ2-1, with 10 positions matching TRBD1. The CDR3 covers 15 residues. J gave up 3 bases and V 3 bases, and 3 bases lay outside the gene matches. CDR1 is SGHRS, CDR2 YFSETQ, per germline. CDR3 region: CASSSTGGGYNEQFF. CDR3 bases: TGCGCCAGCAGCTCGACAGGGGGCGGCTACAATGAGCAGTTCTTC.

This clone occurred a few times. The gene calls are TRBV28 and TRBJ1-5, with 7 bases identical to TRBD1. CDR1 and CDR2 from the germline V gene are MDHEN and SYDVKM. Trimming took 7 bases from V and 1 from J; bases not matched to a gene: 7. The length of the CDR3 is 15 residues. The CDR3 loop reads CASTLGGGSNQPQHF. The DNA of the CDR3 is TGTGCCAGCACTCTAGGGGGCGGAAGCAATCAGCCCCAGCATTTT. The whole variable domain, remainder taken from reference TRBV28 and TRBJ1-5, is DVKVTQSSRYLVKRTGEKVFLECVQDMDHENMFWYRQDPGLGLRLIYFSYDVKMKEKGDIPEGYSVSREKKERFSLILESASTNQTSMYLCASTLGGGSNQPQHFGDGTRLSIL.